Presented here are 17 T cell receptor beta chains from one specimen sequenced in a study of T cells expressing NK-cell markers. Using the 5' RACE reads, TCRdb records one entry per CDR3 protein without DNA. The record lists 350,000 to 450,000 distinct CDR3 sequences, of which the ten most abundant hold roughly 5.2%. Material for sequencing was blood T cells: a sorted CD56 or NKG2C T cell subset, CD4+ or CD8+ T cells, or bulk PBMC T cells (not recorded which). The receptors here all came from a man aged 18 to 69 in good health.

This rearrangement joins TRBV20-1 to TRBJ2-2; lacking DNA, the TRBD1 call made by TCRdb goes unchecked. The CDR3 is 16 amino acids. Germline V CDR1 and CDR2: DFQATT, SNEGSKA (reference sequence). The CDR3: CSAQSPGTANTGELFF.

The rearrangement uses TRBV5-4 and TRBJ2-3; TCRdb picks TRBD2, but there is no DNA to check that call. This CDR3 contains 17 residues. Per germline, CDR1 SGHNT and CDR2 YYREEE (reference sequence). This chain's CDR3 is CASSLEARLAGTDTQYF.

The V and J genes are TRBV3-1 and TRBJ2-7. Germline lookup yields CDR1 LGHDT and CDR2 YNNKEL (reference sequence). There are 15 residues in the CDR3. The CDR3 loop reads CASSREGTTDYEQYF.

CDR3 sequence: CASSPYNRGSYNEQFF. The gene calls are TRBV7-8 and TRBJ2-1. This CDR3 comprises 16 residues. Germline loops: CDR1 SGHVS, CDR2 FQNEAQ.

The chain is built from TRBV12-3 or TRBV12-4 and TRBJ1-3. The CDR3 is 15 residues long. CDR3 residues: CASSSGGSAGNTIYF.

The rearrangement links TRBV3-1 to TRBJ1-2; lacking DNA, the TRBD1 call made by TCRdb goes unchecked. The CDR3 sequence is 13 residues long. In germline, CDR1 is LGHDT, CDR2 YNNKEL (reference sequence). The CDR3 spells CASSPWGANGYTF.

V gene TRBV12-3 or TRBV12-4 combines with J gene TRBJ2-2; TCRdb's assignment of TRBD2 cannot be checked, as there is no DNA. There are 16 residues in the CDR3. This CDR3 reads CASSSGPGENTGELFF.

The V call is TRBV7-2, the J call TRBJ2-5; TCRdb lists TRBD2, though no DNA is available to test this call. The CDR3 runs 16 residues. The germline V gene has CDR1 SGHTA and CDR2 FQGNSA. The CDR3 loop is CASNKYFRALGETQYF.

J is TRBJ1-1 and V is TRBV12-3 or TRBV12-4. This CDR3 contains 14 residues. CDR3 protein: CASSLVRVNTEAFF.

This sequence joins TRBV5-1 and TRBJ2-2. There are 13 residues in the CDR3. Germline CDR1 and CDR2: SGHRS and YFSETQ. This chain's CDR3 is CASSLSTTGELFF. Drawing the rest from reference TRBV5-1 and TRBJ2-2, the complete variable domain is KAGVTQTPRYLIKTRGQQVTLSCSPISGHRSVSWYQQTPGQGLQFLFEYFSETQRNKGNFPGRFSGRQFSNSRSEMNVSTLELGDSALYLCASSLSTTGELFFGEGSRLTVL.

CDR3 loop: CASSSYESYEQYF. The chain couples TRBV6-6 to TRBJ2-7. Looked up from germline, CDR1 is MNHNY and CDR2 is SVGAGI (reference sequence). This CDR3 spans 13 amino acids.

J is TRBJ1-3 and V is TRBV5-5; TCRdb designates TRBD1, a call that cannot be tested without DNA. The CDR3 is made up of 15 amino acids. Germline-derived CDR1 and CDR2 are SGHKS and YYEKEE (reference sequence). CDR3 protein: CASSSGQEVENTIYF.

The chain uses TRBV12-3 or TRBV12-4 and TRBJ2-1; TCRdb's D call, TRBD2, is unchecked because there is no DNA. This CDR3 has 15 amino acids. CDR3: CASRPERGWNNEQFF.

The CDR3 spells CASSPPGLGFSYNEQFF. The chain combines TRBV18 with TRBJ2-1; TCRdb outputs TRBD2, but without DNA this stays unchecked. Germline V gene lookup returns CDR1 KGHSH and CDR2 LQKENI. The CDR3 is 17 residues long.

This chain's CDR3 is CSVQEGVNQPQHF. The rearrangement links TRBV29-1 to TRBJ1-5; TCRdb's assignment of TRBD1 cannot be checked, as there is no DNA. The CDR3 covers 13 residues. Germline V gives CDR1 SQVTM, CDR2 ANQGSEA.

The rearrangement joins TRBV12-5 to TRBJ1-2; TCRdb indicates TRBD1, and absent DNA this call remains unverified. The CDR3 is made up of 15 amino acids. Germline-derived CDR1 and CDR2 are LGHNT and FRNRAP. CDR3 sequence reads: CASGPGQGANYGYTF.

This sequence joins TRBV5-1 and TRBJ2-1; there is no DNA to check the TCRdb D call of TRBD2. Germline V gives CDR1 SGHRS, CDR2 YFSETQ. This CDR3 is built from 14 residues. The CDR3 here is CASSLNLGGRWKFF.